Shown below are 12 T cell receptor beta chains from a single sample sequenced in a study of T-cell memory formation after mild COVID-19. TCRdb analysed the 5' RACE reads with MiXCR anew, one entry per CDR3 protein. In the table there are about 310,000 distinct CDR3 sequences, just under 20% of which are singletons. Sequencing used PBMCs or a T cell subset sorted from them (not recorded which). The receptor set was obtained from a man aged 18-30 years who had mild COVID-19 (a few samples of this study predate the infection). Cell type and time point are not known.

This clonotype turned up a few times. The CDR3 protein is CASSLAGDDYGYTF. In DNA, the CDR3 is TGCGCCAGCAGCTTGGCGGGGGACGACTATGGCTACACCTTC. The J gene is TRBJ1-2, the V gene TRBV5-1; D possibly corresponds to TRBD1 (5 bases). With 0 bases removed from V and 3 bases from J, the gap between germline ends came to 9 bases. The length of the CDR3 is 14 residues. Germline lookup yields CDR1 SGHRS and CDR2 YFSETQ. The variable domain in full, completed from reference TRBV5-1 and TRBJ1-2, reads KAGVTQTPRYLIKTRGQQVTLSCSPISGHRSVSWYQQTPGQGLQFLFEYFSETQRNKGNFPGRFSGRQFSNSRSEMNVSTLELGDSALYLCASSLAGDDYGYTFGSGTRLTVV.

This clonotype has more than one count but fewer than ten. This chain links TRBV20-1 with TRBJ1-1; TRBD1 agrees at 8 bases. CDR3 size: 17 residues. Looked up from germline, CDR1 is DFQATT and CDR2 is SNEGSKA (reference sequence). V shed 0 bases, J shed 5 bases, and the junction held 14 bases outside the gene matches. The CDR3 here is CSARERDRSSMSTEAFF. DNA of the CDR3: TGCAGTGCTAGAGAGAGGGACAGGTCGAGTATGAGTACTGAAGCTTTCTTT.

The rearrangement joins TRBV7-6 to TRBJ2-2; no reliable D call. The V gene's germline CDR1 is SGHVS and CDR2 FNYEAQ. The V and J ends lost 1 base and 3 bases respectively, with 9 bases between them. The CDR3 consists of 15 residues. The CDR3 spells CASSLGSSYTGELFF. The CDR3, as DNA: TGTGCCAGCAGCTTAGGGTCCTCATACACCGGGGAGCTGTTTTTT.

The V gene is TRBV28, the J gene TRBJ1-5; D not certain. Looked up from germline, CDR1 is MDHEN and CDR2 is SYDVKM. V lost 1 base and J 6 bases, leaving 16 bases between the germline ends. The CDR3 spans 16 residues. The CDR3 DNA sequence: TGTGCCAGCAGTTTATTGTCTGGCGGTGGCGGTCAGCCCCAGCATTTT. Translated, it gives CASSLLSGGGGQPQHF.

In this sample, this clonotype turned up a few times. The chain couples TRBV7-9 to TRBJ2-5; D is perhaps TRBD1 or TRBD2 (5 bases each). V lost 5 bases, J lost 7 bases, and 26 bases lay in between. This CDR3 comprises 17 residues. CDR1 is SEHNR, CDR2 FQNEAQ, per germline (reference sequence). CDR3: CASSRNRDRPLGRTQYF. The CDR3 DNA reads as TGTGCCAGCAGCCGCAACCGGGACCGCCCCCTAGGGAGGACCCAGTACTTC.

J is TRBJ2-5 and V is TRBV7-2; D perhaps matches TRBD2 (6 bases). This CDR3 is built from 13 residues. The V gene lost 3 bases and the J gene lost 4 bases, with 9 bases spanning the gap. Germline CDR1 is SGHTA and CDR2 is FQGNSA. The DNA for the CDR3 is TGTGCCAGCAGCTTGGCGGGGACAGAGACCCAGTACTTC. This translates into CASSLAGTETQYF.

This chain links TRBV20-1 with TRBJ1-4; D remains unclear. The CDR3 contains 14 residues. The V gene lost 2 bases and the J gene lost 7 bases, with 14 bases spanning the gap. The germline V gene has CDR1 DFQATT and CDR2 SNEGSKA (reference sequence). CDR3 region: CSARSPAWGEKLFF. The DNA of the CDR3 is TGCAGTGCTAGATCCCCGGCCTGGGGTGAAAAACTGTTTTTT.

The chain combines TRBV9 with TRBJ1-5; no reliable D call. V was clipped by 3 bases and J by 4 bases, with 8 bases between them. This CDR3 is built from 13 residues. Looked up from germline, CDR1 is SGDLS and CDR2 is YYNGEE. As DNA, the CDR3 is TGTGCCAGCAGCGCGGACCAAAATCAGCCCCAGCATTTT. It yields the protein CASSADQNQPQHF.

The rearrangement uses TRBV20-1 and TRBJ1-3, with D perhaps TRBD1 (5 bases). Germline V gene lookup returns CDR1 DFQATT and CDR2 SNEGSKA (reference sequence). V lost 5 bases, J lost 2 bases, and 7 bases lay in between. The CDR3 consists of 12 residues. As DNA, the CDR3 is TGCAGTGCTGGGACGGCTGGAAACACCATATATTTT. This encodes CSAGTAGNTIYF.

The rearrangement links TRBV6-5 to TRBJ1-1; D gene uncertain. The CDR3 spans 13 residues. Deletions cut 5 bases from V and 1 base from J, with 8 bases between. Germline CDR1 MNHEY, CDR2 SVGAGI. CDR3: CASSETQNTEAFF. CDR3 bases: TGTGCCAGCAGTGAAACACAGAACACTGAAGCTTTCTTT.

The chain has TRBV10-3 and TRBJ1-2, with 7 bases identical to TRBD1. This CDR3 spans 14 amino acids. The V and J ends lost 4 bases and 0 bases, in that order; junction bases with no gene match: 2. CDR1 and CDR2 from the germline V gene are ENHRY and SYGVKD. CDR3 nucleotides: TGTGCCATCAGTGGACAGGGAACTAACTATGGCTACACCTTC. Amino acids: CAISGQGTNYGYTF.

This clonotype was seen a handful of times. The J gene is TRBJ2-3, the V gene TRBV4-2; D possibly corresponds to TRBD2 (7 bases). This CDR3 has 18 amino acids. The V end lost 0 bases, the J end lost 1 base, and 17 bases lay between the germline ends. Germline V gives CDR1 LGHNA, CDR2 YNFKEQ. In DNA form, the CDR3 reads TGTGCCAGCAGCCAAGAAGCAAAGGGGGGGCGGGGCACAGATACGCAGTATTTT. Its protein is CASSQEAKGGRGTDTQYF.